A single sample is the source of the 30 T cell receptor beta chains below, sequenced in a study of T-cell memory formation after mild COVID-19. In TCRdb, the 5' RACE reads were re-called with MiXCR into one record per CDR3 protein. The table records roughly 320,000 distinct CDR3 sequences, over 25% of them present only once. Input material: PBMCs or a T cell subset sorted from them (not recorded which). The receptors shown here come from an adult woman who had mild COVID-19 (a few samples of this study predate the infection). Cell type and time point are not known.

The table lists this clonotype with a few counts. The chain is built from TRBV5-5 and TRBJ2-1, with 9 nucleotides matching TRBD1. This CDR3 comprises 16 residues. V shed 4 bases and J 3 bases; nucleotides not matched to a gene: 8. Germline-derived CDR1 and CDR2 are SGHKS and YYEKEE (reference sequence). In DNA form, the CDR3 reads TGTGCCAGCAGCGTAACGTGGACAGGGGACTACAATGAGCAGTTCTTC. Its translation: CASSVTWTGDYNEQFF. Using reference TRBV5-5 and TRBJ2-1 for the parts outside the CDR3, the full variable domain is DAGVTQSPTHLIKTRGQQVTLRCSPISGHKSVSWYQQVLGQGPQFIFQYYEKEERGRGNFPDRFSARQFPNYSSELNVNALLLGDSALYLCASSVTWTGDYNEQFFGPGTRLTVL.

This chain connects TRBV6-5 to TRBJ2-7; D ambiguous. This CDR3 region has 15 residues. V lost 0 bases and J lost 4, with 13 bases in between. CDR1 MNHEY and CDR2 SVGAGI come from the germline V gene. The CDR3: CASSYSGRRTYEQYF. CDR3 nucleotides: TGTGCCAGCAGTTACTCGGGCAGGCGGACGTACGAGCAGTACTTC.

This sequence joins TRBV15 and TRBJ2-1, with 8 positions matching TRBD1. The V segment lost 3 bases and the J segment 7 bases; nucleotides outside the gene matches: 8. The CDR3 is made up of 15 amino acids. CDR1 is LNHNV, CDR2 YYDKDF, per germline (reference sequence). The CDR3 region is CATSRDRAPSNEQFF. The CDR3 coding sequence is TGTGCCACCAGCAGGGACAGGGCGCCCTCGAATGAGCAGTTCTTC.

In this sample, this clonotype turned up a few times. The rearrangement joins TRBV24-1 to TRBJ2-7; TRBD1 matches 7 bases. With 4 bases clipped from V and 3 bases from J, the junction kept 17 bases outside the gene matches. Germline V lookup: CDR1 KGHDR, CDR2 SFDVKD. This CDR3 has 18 amino acids. CDR3 bases: TGTGCCACCAGTGAACCGACAGGGAAGGGGTTAGGGGGCTACGAGCAGTACTTC. Translated, it gives CATSEPTGKGLGGYEQYF.

This sequence joins TRBV4-1 and TRBJ1-1; 10 bases are a match to TRBD1. V shed 1 base, J shed 2 bases, and the junction held 7 bases outside the gene matches. Germline lookup yields CDR1 MGHRA and CDR2 YSYEKL. The CDR3 has 17 residues. The CDR3 region is CASSQATGGYSNTEAFF. The CDR3 DNA reads as TGCGCCAGCAGCCAAGCGACAGGGGGCTATAGTAACACTGAAGCTTTCTTT.

The chain uses TRBV3-1 and TRBJ2-4; D is unclear. CDR1 and CDR2 (germline): LGHDT, YNNKEL (reference sequence). The CDR3 is 14 amino acids. Trimming removed 7 bases at V and 0 bases at J, with 10 bases between. The DNA of the CDR3 is TGTGCCAGCACCATCAGTGGAGCCAAAAACATTCAGTACTTC. It encodes CASTISGAKNIQYF.

The chain has TRBV15 and TRBJ1-6; perhaps TRBD1 as D (5 bases). This CDR3 contains 16 residues. CDR1 and CDR2 from the germline V gene are LNHNV and YYDKDF (reference sequence). V was trimmed by 7 bases and J by 2 bases, leaving 15 bases between them. The CDR3 reads CATTLRGDPYNSPLHF. Here the CDR3 DNA reads TGTGCCACCACCCTAAGGGGCGATCCCTATAATTCACCCCTCCACTTT.

The rearrangement uses TRBV20-1 and TRBJ2-7; 8 bases align to TRBD2. The V gene's germline CDR1 is DFQATT and CDR2 SNEGSKA (reference sequence). V was clipped by 0 bases and J by 3 bases; unmatched bases: 7. This CDR3 is 15 amino acids long. The CDR3 bases are TGCAGTGCTAGAGATGACAGCGGGGGTATCTACGAGCAGTACTTC. Translating gives CSARDDSGGIYEQYF.

This clonotype has just a few counts. The chain uses TRBV4-3 and TRBJ2-7, with D hard to call. V lost 0 bases and J 0 bases, leaving 9 bases between the germline ends. The CDR3 sequence is 15 residues long. Germline CDR1 is LGHNA and CDR2 is YSLEER. The CDR3 sequence: CASSQDGFSSYEQYF. The CDR3 nucleotides are TGCGCCAGCAGCCAAGATGGGTTCAGCTCCTACGAGCAGTACTTC.

This clonotype was recorded a few times. The J gene is TRBJ1-4, the V gene TRBV18; D is perhaps TRBD1 (5 bases). The V end was cut by 7 bases, the J end by 2 bases, with 14 bases between. This CDR3 contains 15 residues. Germline assignment: CDR1 KGHSH and CDR2 LQKENI. The CDR3 region has the DNA TGTGCCAGCTACAAGCAGGGAGGCACTAATGAAAAACTGTTTTTT. This sequence encodes CASYKQGGTNEKLFF.

The chain carries TRBV24-1 and TRBJ2-3; D gene ambiguous. CDR3 size: 12 residues. The V gene's germline CDR1 is KGHDR and CDR2 SFDVKD. V dropped 9 bases and J dropped 8 bases, with 14 bases sitting between them. The CDR3 protein is CATARGSGTQYF. In DNA, the CDR3 is TGTGCCACCGCGAGAGGCTCCGGTACGCAGTATTTT.

The V call is TRBV20-1, the J call TRBJ1-6; no clear D gene. This CDR3 has 13 residues. Germline assignment: CDR1 DFQATT and CDR2 SNEGSKA (reference sequence). The V and J ends lost 3 bases and 7 bases respectively, with 10 bases between them. DNA of the CDR3: TGCAGTGCTAGGAGGGCAAGGAATTCACCCCTCCACTTT. Its protein product is CSARRARNSPLHF.

J is TRBJ2-7 and V is TRBV7-8, with a possible D match to TRBD1 (6 bases). The V gene lost 3 bases and the J gene lost 3 bases, with 9 bases spanning the gap. CDR3 length: 13 residues. CDR1 and CDR2 from the germline V gene are SGHVS and FQNEAQ. The CDR3 region is CASSLRQDYEQYF. CDR3 sequence (DNA): TGTGCCAGCAGCTTGAGACAGGACTACGAGCAGTACTTC.

This clonotype was picked up a small number of times. The chain has TRBV7-8 and TRBJ1-2; 9 bases align to TRBD1. Germline V gene sequence: CDR1 SGHVS, CDR2 FQNEAQ. The length of the CDR3 is 15 residues. The ends lost 0 bases at V and 4 bases at J; junction bases unmatched: 3. The CDR3 DNA follows: TGTGCCAGCAGCTTAGCTGGGACAGGGCTCTATGGCTACACCTTC. Amino acids: CASSLAGTGLYGYTF. Filled out from reference TRBV7-8 and TRBJ1-2, the complete variable domain reads GAGVSQSPRYKVAKRGQDVALRCDPISGHVSLFWYQQALGQGPEFLTYFQNEAQLDKSGLPSDRFFAERPEGSVSTLKIQRTQQEDSAVYLCASSLAGTGLYGYTFGSGTRLTVV.

This chain uses TRBV7-2 with TRBJ2-1; 12 positions match TRBD2. Trimming at V came to 5 bases and at J to 6 bases, leaving 8 bases not matched to a gene. CDR1 SGHTA and CDR2 FQGNSA come from the germline V gene. The CDR3 runs to 16 residues. In DNA, the CDR3 is TGTGCCAGCAGCCTCTCAGGACTAGCGGGAATCAATGAGCAGTTCTTC. Translated: CASSLSGLAGINEQFF.

This chain connects TRBV9 to TRBJ1-1; TRBD1 might be the D (5 bases). The CDR3 length is 16 residues. In germline, CDR1 is SGDLS, CDR2 YYNGEE. V gave up 4 bases and J gave up 3 bases, with 19 bases separating them. The CDR3 coding sequence is TGTGCCAGCAGCCCATGGGACGGCCCCGGGGACACTGAAGCTTTCTTT. This gives the protein CASSPWDGPGDTEAFF.

This clonotype occurred a few times. The gene calls are TRBV5-6 and TRBJ2-1, with TRBD2 matching 12 bases. J was trimmed by 6 bases and V by 1 base; bases with no gene match: 5. CDR3 size: 16 residues. CDR1 is SGHDT, CDR2 YYEEEE, per germline. CDR3 in DNA: TGTGCCAGCAGCTTGAGGACTAGCGGGACTAGCAATGAGCAGTTCTTC. Its translation: CASSLRTSGTSNEQFF.

This sequence joins TRBV5-6 and TRBJ2-1; 13 positions agree with TRBD2. V lost 4 bases, J lost 9 bases, and 7 bases stayed unmatched. Germline V gives CDR1 SGHDT, CDR2 YYEEEE. This CDR3 is built from 15 residues. CDR3 residues: CASSTGLAGELEQFF. In DNA form, the CDR3 reads TGTGCCAGCAGCACCGGACTAGCGGGAGAACTTGAGCAGTTCTTC. The whole variable domain, filled in from reference TRBV5-6 and TRBJ2-1, reads DAGVTQSPTHLIKTRGQQVTLRCSPKSGHDTVSWYQQALGQGPQFIFQYYEEEERQRGNFPDRFSGHQFPNYSSELNVNALLLGDSALYLCASSTGLAGELEQFFGPGTRLTVL.

In its sample, this clonotype was seen a few times. This chain connects TRBV7-9 to TRBJ2-3; 12 bases align to TRBD2. From germline, CDR1 is SEHNR and CDR2 FQNEAQ (reference sequence). The V and J ends lost 4 bases and 7 bases, in that order; junction bases with no gene match: 6. This CDR3 has 15 amino acids. For the CDR3, the DNA is TGTGCCAGCAGCTCACAGGGACTAGCGGGTTATACGCAGTATTTT. This translates into CASSSQGLAGYTQYF.

Only a few counts were recorded for this clonotype. The chain combines TRBV7-8 with TRBJ2-7; possible D gene TRBD2, 5 bases. The CDR3 extends over 13 amino acids. V shed 6 bases and J shed 2 bases, with 11 bases lying between them. Germline CDR1 reads SGHVS; CDR2 reads FQNEAQ. CDR3 coding DNA: TGTGCCAGCAGTGCCGGGAAGGCCTACGAGCAGTACTTC. Translating it yields CASSAGKAYEQYF.

The genes are TRBV20-1 and TRBJ1-2, with 10 bases matching TRBD1. The trim removed 6 bases at V and 0 bases at J, leaving 13 bases unmatched. The CDR3 loop spans 17 amino acids. CDR1 DFQATT and CDR2 SNEGSKA come from the germline V gene (reference sequence). The CDR3 protein is CSAADRGRGGPNYGYTF. CDR3 sequence (DNA): TGCAGTGCGGCAGACAGGGGGCGCGGGGGCCCTAACTATGGCTACACCTTC.

This clonotype has only one observation. This chain links TRBV4-2 with TRBJ1-2, with no clear D. CDR1 and CDR2 (germline): LGHNA, YNFKEQ. This CDR3 has 15 residues. V was clipped by 1 base and J by 1 base, with 10 bases between them. CDR3 nucleotide sequence: TGTGCCAGCAGCCAAGGAGGTCAGAGTAACTATGGCTACACCTTC. Encoded protein: CASSQGGQSNYGYTF.

The CDR3 sequence is CASRLGTSGQETQYF. CDR3 DNA sequence: TGTGCCAGCAGGCTCGGGACTAGCGGCCAAGAGACCCAGTACTTC. V is TRBV6-6 and J is TRBJ2-5; TRBD2 aligns across 11 bases. This CDR3 region has 15 residues. Germline CDR1 reads MNHNY; CDR2 reads SVGAGI (reference sequence). V was clipped by 6 bases and J by 1 base; unmatched bases: 4.

The V and J genes are TRBV4-1 and TRBJ2-3; 8 bases map to TRBD2. The germline V gene encodes CDR1 MGHRA and CDR2 YSYEKL. The CDR3 sequence is 16 residues long. Trimming at V came to 6 bases and at J to 2 bases, leaving 10 bases not matched to a gene. The CDR3 spells CASRDIGGAYTDTQYF. The CDR3 DNA follows: TGCGCCAGCAGAGATATCGGGGGGGCTTACACAGATACGCAGTATTTT.

This chain connects TRBV7-9 to TRBJ1-1, with D unresolved. Germline assignment: CDR1 SEHNR and CDR2 FQNEAQ (reference sequence). The CDR3 runs 14 residues. V shed 7 bases and J shed 6 bases, with 18 bases lying between them. The CDR3 DNA reads as TGTGCCAGCATCCTAAGTCAGCTAGGCGCTGAAGCTTTCTTT. Translation: CASILSQLGAEAFF.

This clonotype was seen only a few times. V and J are TRBV7-3 and TRBJ2-1; 10 positions agree with TRBD2. Germline values: CDR1 SGHTA, CDR2 FQGTGA. The CDR3 spans 16 residues. Trimming at V came to 4 bases and at J to 7 bases, leaving 10 bases not matched to a gene. The CDR3 here is CASSSSSGRSRNEQFF. The CDR3 bases are TGTGCCAGCAGCTCTTCTAGCGGGAGATCTAGGAATGAGCAGTTCTTC.

CDR3 region: CASSLSERGGHETQYF. The DNA for the CDR3 is TGCGCCAGCAGCTTGAGCGAGCGGGGGGGCCATGAGACCCAGTACTTC. V is TRBV5-1 and J is TRBJ2-5; 10 bases are shared with TRBD2. V lost 1 base, J lost 5 bases, and 8 bases stayed unmatched. CDR3 length: 16 residues. Germline CDR1 is SGHRS and CDR2 is YFSETQ.

The chain uses TRBV10-3 and TRBJ1-2; 7 bases line up with TRBD1. Germline loops: CDR1 ENHRY, CDR2 SYGVKD. With V trimmed by 5 bases and J by 7 bases, 4 bases remained unmatched. The CDR3 totals 12 residues. CDR3 bases: TGTGCCATCAGTAGGACAGGCCCTGGCTACACCTTC. Its protein product is CAISRTGPGYTF.

The chain carries TRBV12-3 or TRBV12-4 and TRBJ2-7; D is possibly TRBD1 (5 bases). Trimming took off 6 bases at V and 3 bases at J, with 12 bases between the two ends. The CDR3 spans 13 residues. CDR3 coding DNA: TGTGCCAGCAGAACCGACAGTCACTACGAGCAGTACTTC. This codes for CASRTDSHYEQYF.

This chain uses TRBV5-4 with TRBJ1-2; tentatively, D is TRBD1 (6 bases). The V gene's germline CDR1 is SGHNT and CDR2 YYREEE (reference sequence). Trimming shortened V by 2 bases and J by 7 bases, and 6 bases separated the two germline ends. This CDR3 contains 11 residues. This chain's CDR3 is CASSLQGGYTF. The CDR3 nucleotides read TGTGCCAGCAGCTTACAGGGTGGCTACACCTTC.